These 20 T cell receptor beta chains were all obtained from the same sample, sequenced in a study of T-cell memory formation after mild COVID-19. A single record per CDR3 protein comes from TCRdb applying MiXCR to the 5' RACE reads. The table includes about 210,000 distinct CDR3 sequences, roughly 30% detected once. Sequencing used PBMCs or a T cell subset sorted from them (not recorded which). Receptors originate from an adult woman who had mild COVID-19 (a few samples of this study predate the infection). Cell type and time point are not known.

For the CDR3, the DNA is TGCAGTGCTAGCCGTGGGGGCGCAGAGACCCAGTACTTC. Protein product: CSASRGGAETQYF. The chain carries TRBV20-1 and TRBJ2-5; tentative D call: TRBD1 (6 bases). Germline V lookup: CDR1 DFQATT, CDR2 SNEGSKA (reference sequence). The CDR3 runs to 13 residues. V was pared by 3 bases and J by 4 bases, with 12 bases between.

This clonotype showed up just a few times. V and J are TRBV7-3 and TRBJ1-6; D unclear. Germline-derived CDR1 and CDR2 are SGHTA and FQGTGA. Trimming took off 3 bases at V and 7 bases at J, with 13 bases between the two ends. This CDR3 comprises 15 residues. In DNA form, the CDR3 reads TGTGCCAGCAGCTTGTTGGGAGCTTCCAATTCACCCCTCCACTTT. It codes for CASSLLGASNSPLHF.

This chain uses TRBV15 with TRBJ2-5, with 12 nucleotides matching TRBD2. Unmatched junction bases numbered 2, after V lost 5 bases and J lost 4 bases. Per germline, CDR1 LNHNV and CDR2 YYDKDF (reference sequence). The CDR3 consists of 14 residues. Here the CDR3 reads CATSLTSGGETQYF. The CDR3 nucleotides are TGTGCCACCAGCTTGACTAGCGGGGGAGAGACCCAGTACTTC.

The CDR3 sequence: CASSSRGPDTQYF. As DNA, the CDR3 is TGTGCCAGCAGCTCTAGGGGGCCAGATACGCAGTATTTT. The chain is built from TRBV7-7 and TRBJ2-3, with 7 bases that match TRBD1. Germline loops: CDR1 SSHAT, CDR2 FNYEAQ (reference sequence). Trimming removed 4 bases from V and 4 bases from J; junction bases left unmatched: 2. The CDR3 loop spans 13 amino acids.

This clonotype appeared a single time. The chain recombines TRBV3-1 with TRBJ2-7; D may correspond to TRBD1 or TRBD2 (5 bases each). Germline V gene sequence: CDR1 LGHDT, CDR2 YNNKEL (reference sequence). This CDR3 region has 14 residues. Trimming left V 4 bases short and J 3 bases short, with 13 bases between. This chain's CDR3 is CASSPGTAGYEQYF. The CDR3 DNA reads as TGTGCCAGCAGCCCTGGGACGGCGGGCTACGAGCAGTACTTC.

The CDR3: CASSQETSLWGTQYF. The CDR3 DNA follows: TGTGCCAGCAGCCAAGAAACTAGCCTATGGGGGACGCAGTATTTT. J is TRBJ2-3 and V is TRBV14; D is possibly TRBD2 (6 bases). With 0 bases removed from V and 9 bases from J, the gap between germline ends came to 16 bases. Germline values: CDR1 SGHDN, CDR2 FVKESK. This CDR3 has 15 residues. The full variable domain, with the rest looked up from reference TRBV14 and TRBJ2-3, is EAGVTQFPSHSVIEKGQTVTLRCDPISGHDNLYWYRRVMGKEIKFLLHFVKESKQDESGMPNNRFLAERTGGTYSTLKVQPAELEDSGVYFCASSQETSLWGTQYFGPGTRLTVL.

Only a few counts were recorded for this clonotype. CDR3 protein: CSARDGKMEGWEETQYF. In DNA, the CDR3 is TGCAGTGCTAGAGATGGGAAAATGGAGGGCTGGGAAGAGACCCAGTACTTC. The chain has TRBV20-1 and TRBJ2-5, with D maybe TRBD2 (6 bases). The CDR3 runs to 17 residues. V shed 0 bases and J shed 3 bases, with 20 bases lying between them. The V gene's germline CDR1 is DFQATT and CDR2 SNEGSKA (reference sequence).

This chain uses TRBV12-3 or TRBV12-4 with TRBJ2-3; perhaps TRBD2 as D (5 bases). V lost 1 base and J 2 bases, leaving 13 bases between the germline ends. The CDR3 consists of 16 residues. The CDR3: CASSLELMRDTDTQYF. The CDR3 nucleotides are TGTGCCAGCAGTTTAGAGTTAATGAGGGACACAGATACGCAGTATTTT.

The chain couples TRBV2 to TRBJ2-6; 11 bases are shared with TRBD1. V trimming: 4 bases; J trimming: 1 base; junction bases outside the gene matches: 6. The CDR3 covers 18 residues. Germline V lookup: CDR1 SNHLY, CDR2 FYNNEI. The CDR3 sequence is CASSVKGTGGSGANVLTF. The CDR3 nucleotides are TGTGCCAGCAGTGTGAAAGGGACAGGGGGTTCTGGGGCCAACGTCCTGACTTTC.

The gene calls are TRBV9 and TRBJ2-1; 12 nucleotides align to TRBD2. V was clipped by 4 bases and J by 4 bases; unmatched bases: 15. Germline V gene data show CDR1 as SGDLS and CDR2 as YYNGEE. This CDR3 has 19 residues. CDR3 sequence (DNA): TGTGCCAGCAGCCCGACTCCGGGACTAGCGGGCATTGGTTACAATGAGCAGTTCTTC. It yields the protein CASSPTPGLAGIGYNEQFF.

This clonotype has just a few counts. The rearrangement links TRBV20-1 to TRBJ1-1; D might be TRBD1 (5 bases). This CDR3 has 15 residues. Germline V CDR1 and CDR2: DFQATT, SNEGSKA (reference sequence). The V gene lost 5 bases and the J gene lost 3 bases, with 19 bases spanning the gap. CDR3 residues: CSAAPGPPLDTEAFF. The CDR3 bases are TGCAGTGCTGCCCCGGGACCTCCCTTGGACACTGAAGCTTTCTTT.

The chain couples TRBV12-3 or TRBV12-4 to TRBJ2-2, with no clear D. Trimming took off 7 bases at V and 5 bases at J, with 5 bases between the two ends. CDR3 size: 11 residues. CDR3 amino acids: CASKQTGELFF. CDR3 DNA sequence: TGTGCCAGCAAACAGACCGGGGAGCTGTTTTTT.

This clonotype was seen a few times. The chain couples TRBV18 to TRBJ1-1; a possible D gene is TRBD1 (6 bases). Trimming pared 5 bases from V and 5 bases from J, leaving 15 bases between. This CDR3 spans 14 amino acids. The V gene's germline CDR1 is KGHSH and CDR2 LQKENI. The CDR3 DNA sequence: TGTGCCAGCTCAACCCGGGGGGCAGAGACTGAAGCTTTCTTT. Its translation is CASSTRGAETEAFF.

The V and J genes are TRBV20-1 and TRBJ2-5; 12 bases are a match to TRBD2. This CDR3 is 19 amino acids long. Germline V gene sequence: CDR1 DFQATT, CDR2 SNEGSKA (reference sequence). The V and J ends lost 6 bases and 4 bases, in that order; junction bases with no gene match: 21. The CDR3 region has the DNA TGCAGTGCCAAGAGTCCTAGCGGGGGGGCCGTATGGGGGTTAGAGACCCAGTACTTC. It yields the protein CSAKSPSGGAVWGLETQYF.

The rearrangement uses TRBV7-8 and TRBJ1-2; 7 bases are a match to TRBD1. V trimming: 6 bases; J trimming: 8 bases; junction bases outside the gene matches: 9. CDR3 size: 13 residues. CDR1 and CDR2 from the germline V gene are SGHVS and FQNEAQ. In DNA, the CDR3 is TGTGCCAGCAGTGGTGACAGGGAGGACGGCTACACCTTC. Amino acids: CASSGDREDGYTF.

J is TRBJ1-5 and V is TRBV7-8, with D possibly TRBD1 on 6 matching bases. Trimming cost V 2 bases and J 6 bases, with 14 bases left between them. The CDR3 covers 15 residues. CDR1 SGHVS and CDR2 FQNEAQ come from the germline V gene. The CDR3 sequence: CASSLNRVLGQPQHF. For the CDR3, the DNA is TGTGCCAGCAGCTTAAACAGGGTCCTCGGTCAGCCCCAGCATTTT.

The chain uses TRBV12-3 or TRBV12-4 and TRBJ1-1; tentative D call: TRBD1 (5 bases). This CDR3 region has 15 residues. V dropped 5 bases and J dropped 2 bases, with 15 bases sitting between them. The CDR3 protein is CASSLTGGGNTEAFF. DNA for the CDR3: TGTGCCAGCAGTCTAACGGGCGGGGGTAACACTGAAGCTTTCTTT.

This clonotype has just a few counts. The genes are TRBV3-1 and TRBJ2-3; no clear D. The CDR3 totals 14 residues. The germline V gene encodes CDR1 LGHDT and CDR2 YNNKEL (reference sequence). Trimming shortened V by 4 bases and J by 8 bases, and 16 bases separated the two germline ends. The CDR3 DNA follows: TGTGCCAGCAGCCGATCGGGCCTAGAGGCTACGCAGTATTTT. It encodes CASSRSGLEATQYF.

The CDR3, as DNA: TGTGCCAGCAGTGTAGCGGGGGGGCTCAATGAGCAGTTCTTC. This sequence encodes CASSVAGGLNEQFF. V and J are TRBV2 and TRBJ2-1, with 11 bases matching TRBD2. This CDR3 is 14 amino acids long. J lost 6 bases, V lost 4 bases, and 2 bases had no gene match. Germline V gene lookup returns CDR1 SNHLY and CDR2 FYNNEI.

This clonotype has just a few counts. The rearrangement joins TRBV5-6 to TRBJ2-5; either TRBD1 or TRBD2 may fit D (5 bases each). This CDR3 has 13 amino acids. V was clipped by 3 bases and J by 2 bases, with 8 bases between them. In germline, CDR1 is SGHDT, CDR2 YYEEEE. CDR3 region: CASSWGSQETQYF. The CDR3 DNA is TGTGCCAGCAGCTGGGGGTCACAAGAGACCCAGTACTTC.